A single sample is the source of the 7 T cell receptor beta chains below, sequenced in a study of blood T cell repertoires in COVID-19. Profiling relied on immunoSEQ multiplex PCR, and the TCRdb table lists in-frame clones only, not all of them. The table lists about 120,000 clones, 85% to 90% of them singletons, with approximately 10% in the top ten. Sequencing input: peripheral blood. The receptor source for this set is an older man with acute or convalescent COVID-19.

This clone has more than one count but fewer than ten. The CDR3 DNA follows: TGCGCCAGCAGCTCTCTCGGGACTAGCGGTGGGGAGCAGTTCTTC. Encoded protein: CASSSLGTSGGEQFF. The rearrangement joins TRBV5-1 to TRBJ2-1, with TRBD2 identical over 11 bases. The CDR3 extends over 15 amino acids. Germline V lookup: CDR1 SGHRS, CDR2 YFSETQ. The V segment lost 3 bases and the J segment 10 bases; nucleotides outside the gene matches: 9.

This chain joins TRBV9 and TRBJ2-7, with TRBD2 identical over 8 bases. The CDR3 loop spans 14 amino acids. The trim removed 4 bases at V and 3 bases at J, leaving 6 bases unmatched. Germline CDR1 reads SGDLS; CDR2 reads YYNGEE. CDR3 protein: CASSPGGGFYEQYF. The DNA of the CDR3 is TGTGCCAGCAGCCCCGGGGGGGGATTCTACGAGCAGTACTTC.

The chain uses TRBV30 and TRBJ2-1, with 7 bases that match TRBD1. V trimming: 0 bases; J trimming: 8 bases; junction bases outside the gene matches: 13. The CDR3 sequence is 16 residues long. CDR1 is GTSNPN, CDR2 SVGIG, per germline (reference sequence). CDR3 amino acids: CAWSVKGAPLDDEQFF. CDR3 DNA: TGTGCCTGGAGTGTGAAGGGGGCCCCTCTAGACGATGAGCAGTTCTTC.

The gene calls are TRBV7-2 and TRBJ1-5; 7 positions match TRBD1. The germline V gene encodes CDR1 SGHTA and CDR2 FQGNSA. V gave up 2 bases and J gave up 5 bases; unmatched junction bases: 6. This CDR3 is 15 amino acids long. The CDR3 reads CASSLWQQGYQPQHF. The CDR3 nucleotides are TGTGCCAGCAGCTTATGGCAACAGGGGTATCAGCCCCAGCATTTT.

This clone has only one observation. V is TRBV19 and J is TRBJ1-2; 11 bases agree with TRBD1. V was clipped by 6 bases and J by 0 bases; unmatched bases: 6. The CDR3 contains 16 residues. Germline lookup yields CDR1 LNHDA and CDR2 SQIVND (reference sequence). The chain's CDR3 is CASSRDRGASNYGYTF. The CDR3 DNA reads as TGTGCCAGTAGCCGGGACAGGGGGGCTTCTAACTATGGCTACACCTTC.

This chain uses TRBV24-1 with TRBJ2-1, with TRBD1 as a possible D gene (6 bases). This CDR3 spans 15 amino acids. Trimming stripped 5 bases from V and 1 base from J, with 11 bases between. Germline loops: CDR1 KGHDR, CDR2 SFDVKD. CDR3 nucleotides: TGTGCCACCAGTGGATTTACAGGGTCCTACAATGAGCAGTTCTTC. This codes for CATSGFTGSYNEQFF.

V is TRBV19 and J is TRBJ2-2; D not certain. Per germline, CDR1 LNHDA and CDR2 SQIVND (reference sequence). The V and J ends lost 0 bases and 4 bases respectively, with 9 bases between them. The CDR3 is made up of 15 amino acids. CDR3 nucleotide sequence: TGTGCCAGTAGTATAGATGGCAGAGGCACCGGGGAGCTGTTTTTT. It specifies CASSIDGRGTGELFF.